Sequencing of this TCR beta chain was carried out in a study of shared clonotypes between healthy human individuals. Germline V lookup: CDR1 MDHEN, CDR2 SYDVKM. The V segment lost 6 bases and the J segment 0 bases; nucleotides outside the gene matches: 9. The CDR3 spans 16 residues. Libraries were prepared by immunoSEQ multiplex PCR; TCRdb keeps only in-frame clonotypes and omits some of them. The repertoire holds approximately 530,000 clones, with around 96% as singletons. Sample: naive CD4+ T cells sorted from blood. As to subset: CD45RA+ positively selected. This sequence joins TRBV28 and TRBJ2-3; 7 bases fit TRBD2. This clonotype was sampled from a woman in her twenties or thirties in good health. The CDR3 DNA sequence: TGTGCCAGCAGGGACCGGGACTACCAAAGCACAGATACGCAGTATTTT. This gives the protein CASRDRDYQSTDTQYF.